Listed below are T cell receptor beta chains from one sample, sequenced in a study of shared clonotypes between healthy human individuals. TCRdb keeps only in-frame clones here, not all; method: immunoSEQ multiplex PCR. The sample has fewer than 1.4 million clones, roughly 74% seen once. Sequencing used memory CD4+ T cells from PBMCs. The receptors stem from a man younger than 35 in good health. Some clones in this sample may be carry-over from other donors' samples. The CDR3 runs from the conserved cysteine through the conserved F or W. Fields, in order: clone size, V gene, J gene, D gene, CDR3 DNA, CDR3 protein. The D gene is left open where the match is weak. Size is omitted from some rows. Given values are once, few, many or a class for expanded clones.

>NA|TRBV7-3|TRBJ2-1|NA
TGTGCCAGCAGCTTACGCTCGATCGGTGAGCAGTTCTTC
CASSLRSIGEQFF
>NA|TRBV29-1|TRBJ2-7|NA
TGCAGCGTTGAAAAATCGGGGTTATCGGAGCAGTACTTC
CSVEKSGLSEQYF
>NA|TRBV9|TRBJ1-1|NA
TGTGCCAGCAGCGTAATGACCGGAAACACTGAAGCTTTCTTT
CASSVMTGNTEAFF
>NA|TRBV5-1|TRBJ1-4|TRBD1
TGCGCCAGCAGCTTGAACCGACAGGGCGCTGAAAAACTGTTTTTT
CASSLNRQGAEKLFF
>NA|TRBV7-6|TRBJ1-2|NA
TGTGCCAGCAGCCCAGACCGGAGGGGCTACACCTTC
CASSPDRRGYTF
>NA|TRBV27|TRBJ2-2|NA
TGTGCCAGCAGTTTTGTATCGCGCTCCGGGGAGCTGTTTTTT
CASSFVSRSGELFF
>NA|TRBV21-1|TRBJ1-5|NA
TGTGCCAGCAGCAAAGAAAGCCTCCCGGATCCCAGGGTTAATCAGCCCCAGCATTTT
CASSKESLPDPRVNQPQHF
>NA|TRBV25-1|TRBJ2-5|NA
TGTGCCAGCAGTGACCTCGCCCGACAGGGAGGGTCTGAGACCCAGTACTTC
CASSDLARQGGSETQYF
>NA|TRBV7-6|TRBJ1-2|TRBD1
TGTGCCAGCAGCTTAGCCCCGGACAGGACGTATGGCTACACCTTC
CASSLAPDRTYGYTF
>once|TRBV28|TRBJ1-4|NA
TGTGCCAGCAGTTTCCGAGATCTTAATGAAAGACTGTTTTTT
CASSFRDLNERLFF
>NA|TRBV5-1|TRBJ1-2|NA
TGCGCCAGCAGCTTGGTCGGACAGTCCTATGGCTACACCTTC
CASSLVGQSYGYTF
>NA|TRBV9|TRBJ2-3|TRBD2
TGTGCCAGCAGCGTGTGGGAGGGCCCCACAGATACGCAGTATTTT
CASSVWEGPTDTQYF
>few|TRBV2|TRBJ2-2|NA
TGTGCCAGCTCGACAGTAACGGGGGAGAACACCGGGGAGCTGTTTTTT
CASSTVTGENTGELFF
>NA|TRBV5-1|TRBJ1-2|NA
TGCGCCAGCGGCTTTTTTCCCGGGCCACGGACCGACTATGGCTACACCTTC
CASGFFPGPRTDYGYTF
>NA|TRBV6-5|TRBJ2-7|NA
TGTGCCACCCTCAGGACGGTCAATTCCTACGAGCAGTACTTC
CATLRTVNSYEQYF
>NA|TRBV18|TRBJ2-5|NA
TGTGCCAGCTCACTGGGGGTATGGGAGACCCAGTACTTC
CASSLGVWETQYF
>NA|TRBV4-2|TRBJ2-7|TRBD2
TGTGCCAGCAGCCAAGAGCCTAGCGGGAGTATCTACGAGCAGTACTTC
CASSQEPSGSIYEQYF
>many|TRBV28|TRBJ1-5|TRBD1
TGTGCCAGCAGTTGGGACAGGGTCGGCAATCAGCCCCAGCATTTT
CASSWDRVGNQPQHF
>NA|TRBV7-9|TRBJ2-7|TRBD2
TGTGCCAGCAGCCCCCCCGGACTAGAAGTCGGGCAGTACTTC
CASSPPGLEVGQYF
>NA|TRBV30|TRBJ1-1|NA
TGTGCCTGGACCAAGATGGGGGGGTCTGAAGCTTTCTTT
CAWTKMGGSEAFF
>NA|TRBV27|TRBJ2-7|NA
TGTGCCAGCAGTTTTAATACGGGGACTGGCTACGAGCAGTACTTC
CASSFNTGTGYEQYF
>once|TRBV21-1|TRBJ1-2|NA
TGTGCCAGCAGCACCCCTGGGACAGCCTGCTATGGCTACACCTTC
CASSTPGTACYGYTF
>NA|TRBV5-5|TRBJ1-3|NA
TGTGCCAGCAGCTTAGAAAGAAACACCATATATTTT
CASSLERNTIYF
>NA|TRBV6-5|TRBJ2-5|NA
TGTGCCAGCAGTAGTAGGTGGCAGGGGTTAGAGACCCAGTACTTC
CASSSRWQGLETQYF
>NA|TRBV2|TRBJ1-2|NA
TGTGCCAGCAGTGAGGGGTATGGCTACACCTTC
CASSEGYGYTF
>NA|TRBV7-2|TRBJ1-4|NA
TGTGCCAGCAGCTTAGCGGGGACGGGGGCTAGGCTGTTTTTT
CASSLAGTGARLFF
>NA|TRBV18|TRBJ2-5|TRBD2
TGTGCCAGCTCACCAGGACTAGAGGAGACCCAGTACTTC
CASSPGLEETQYF
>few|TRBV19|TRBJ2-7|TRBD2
TGTGCCAGTAGTGGTCTAGCGGGCTCCTACGAGCAGTACTTC
CASSGLAGSYEQYF
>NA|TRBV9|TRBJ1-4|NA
TGTGCCAGCAGCCGGGGGCAGGAATTAACTAATGAAAAACTGTTTTTT
CASSRGQELTNEKLFF
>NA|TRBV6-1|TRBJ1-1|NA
TGTGCCAGCAGTAATCCGGGACACGCTAAAGCTTTCTTT
CASSNPGHAKAFF
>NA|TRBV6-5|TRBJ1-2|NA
TGTGCCAGCAGTTACATCGGCGGAAATGGCTACACCTTC
CASSYIGGNGYTF
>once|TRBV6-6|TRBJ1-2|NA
TGTGCCAGCAGTTACATCGGGAGTTATGGCTACACCTTC
CASSYIGSYGYTF
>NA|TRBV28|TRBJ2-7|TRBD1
TGTGCCAGCAGTACTTCTAGGACAGGTACCTACGAGCAGTACTTC
CASSTSRTGTYEQYF
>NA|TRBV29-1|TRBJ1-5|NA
TGCAGCGCCGAAGGGGGGTCGGGCAATCAGCCCCAGCATTTT
CSAEGGSGNQPQHF
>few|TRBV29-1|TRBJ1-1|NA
TGCAGCGTCCGGGACTCCCGGGGGGATGAAGCTTTCTTT
CSVRDSRGDEAFF
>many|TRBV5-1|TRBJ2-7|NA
TGCGCCAGCAGGGGGGTAGCTGGGGCCTACGAGCAGTACTTC
CASRGVAGAYEQYF
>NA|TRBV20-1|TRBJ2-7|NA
TGCAGTGCAAACGGGCAATACGAGCAGTACTTC
CSANGQYEQYF
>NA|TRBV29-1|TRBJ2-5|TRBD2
TGCAGCGTTGATCGCCTAGCGGGAGAGACCCAGTACTTC
CSVDRLAGETQYF
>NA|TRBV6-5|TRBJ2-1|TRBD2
TGTGCCAGCAGTTTGACTAGCGGGAGCTACAATGAGCAGTTCTTC
CASSLTSGSYNEQFF
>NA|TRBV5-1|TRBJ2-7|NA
TGCGCCAGCAGCTTGTACGTCCGAAGAGGGGGGAGCTCCTACGAGCAGTACTTC
CASSLYVRRGGSSYEQYF
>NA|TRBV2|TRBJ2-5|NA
TGTGCCAGCAGTGCCCTGGGCGGGTTCCAAGAGACCCAGTACTTC
CASSALGGFQETQYF
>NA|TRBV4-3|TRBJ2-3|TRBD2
TGCGCCAGCAGCCAAGAATTCAGCGGGAGGACCAACACAGATACGCAGTATTTT
CASSQEFSGRTNTDTQYF
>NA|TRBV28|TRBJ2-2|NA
TGTGCCAGCAGTTTCCCGGACAGTCCCACCGGGGAGCTGTTTTTT
CASSFPDSPTGELFF